This TCR beta chain was sequenced for a study of T cells in Graves' hyperthyroidism and ophthalmopathy. Study-wide background: Specimen type is peripheral blood, collected at initial diagnosis prior to any treatment.

This clonotype turned up a few times. RNA transcripts served as the template for amplifying TCR beta CDR3 regions. TCR CDR3 underwent first-round RT-PCR with the HTBI primer set. Each CDR3 protein is one row after TCRdb ran MiXCR on the multiplex PCR reads. The sample carries more than 300,000 distinct CDR3 sequences, less than 20% recorded once. Germline V lookup: CDR1 MNHNS, CDR2 SASEGT. The junction had 9 bases not matched to a gene; V was cut back by 0 bases and J by 2 bases. This CDR3 has 18 residues. This sample holds PBMCs from less than 13 ml fresh peripheral blood. This TCR was recovered from a man younger than 30 with Graves' ophthalmopathy. The chain is built from TRBV6-1 and TRBJ2-7; TRBD2 matches 11 bases. Sequences were obtained from blood. CDR3: CASSEALTSGANPYEQYF. Here the CDR3 DNA reads TGTGCCAGCAGTGAAGCGCTGACTAGCGGGGCGAATCCCTACGAGCAGTACTTC.